What follows are 22 T cell receptor beta chains derived from one specimen sequenced in a study of blood T cell repertoires in COVID-19 (dated by TCRdb to the early 2020s). Libraries were constructed by the immunoSEQ multiplex PCR assay. This is the immuneACCESS table as TCRdb keeps it, with only in-frame sequences that have V and J called. A part of the clones is gone; compared with another copy, unresolved V genes explain less than half, and the rest is unexplained. For this sample the table gives some 87,000 clones, of which 85% to 95% were detected only once. The ten largest clones add up to roughly 6.4% of the sample. The sample consisted of peripheral blood. All receptors derive from a woman aged 55-69 years with active COVID-19.

The V gene is TRBV5-4, the J gene TRBJ2-7, with D perhaps TRBD1 (6 bases). CDR1 is SGHNT and CDR2 is YYREEE in the germline V gene (reference sequence). Trimming removed 5 bases from V and 5 bases from J, with 11 bases in between. This CDR3 has 12 amino acids. CDR3 nucleotide sequence: TGTGCCAGCAGACTCACAGGGAACGAGCAGTACTTC. Protein: CASRLTGNEQYF.

This clone was found once. V and J are TRBV24-1 and TRBJ2-7; 9 nucleotides align to TRBD1. The CDR3 covers 13 residues. V shed 7 bases and J 5 bases; nucleotides not matched to a gene: 5. CDR1 and CDR2 (germline): KGHDR, SFDVKD. Here the CDR3 DNA reads TGTGCCACCAGGGGACAGGGAAGGGACGAGCAGTACTTC. Protein: CATRGQGRDEQYF.

A single count supports this clone. This sequence joins TRBV19 and TRBJ1-1; D remains ambiguous. There are 14 residues in the CDR3. CDR1 and CDR2 from the germline V gene are LNHDA and SQIVND (reference sequence). Trimming took off 5 bases at V and 3 bases at J, with 13 bases between the two ends. The CDR3 loop is CASSLLRGDTEAFF. The CDR3 DNA follows: TGTGCCAGTAGTCTATTGAGAGGAGACACTGAAGCTTTCTTT.

In this sample, this clone turned up once. The CDR3 sequence is CSVEDQLQGSGTIYF. The CDR3 coding sequence is TGCAGCGTTGAAGATCAGCTACAGGGCAGCGGCACCATATATTTT. The chain has TRBV29-1 and TRBJ1-3; D is possibly TRBD1 (6 bases). From germline, CDR1 is SQVTM and CDR2 ANQGSEA. The CDR3 spans 15 residues. Trimming removed 0 bases at V and 9 bases at J, with 18 bases between.

CDR3 sequence reads: CASSRPGLTDNEQFF. Here the CDR3 DNA reads TGTGCCAGCAGCCGGCCGGGGTTGACGGACAATGAGCAGTTCTTC. The chain carries TRBV6-5 and TRBJ2-1, with D perhaps matching TRBD2 (5 bases). The V end was cut by 6 bases, the J end by 5 bases, with 17 bases between. Per the germline V gene, CDR1 is MNHEY and CDR2 is SVGAGI. This CDR3 region has 15 residues.

The gene calls are TRBV6-2 or TRBV6-3 and TRBJ1-1; D gene uncertain. V gave up 4 bases and J gave up 1 base, with 13 bases separating them. This CDR3 region has 15 residues. Germline loops: CDR1 MNHEY, CDR2 SVGEGT. CDR3 nucleotide sequence: TGTGCCAGCAGTTCCTTGGACGGGAAGAACACTGAAGCTTTCTTT. Its protein product is CASSSLDGKNTEAFF.

The chain joins TRBV5-5 to TRBJ1-5; D unclear. Germline V gene lookup returns CDR1 SGHKS and CDR2 YYEKEE (reference sequence). Trimming cost V 5 bases and J 5 bases, with 14 bases left between them. The CDR3 sequence is 14 residues long. The CDR3 is CASSSWREDQPQHF. The CDR3 DNA sequence: TGTGCCAGCAGTTCGTGGAGGGAAGATCAGCCCCAGCATTTT.

The rearrangement uses TRBV6-5 and TRBJ1-6; D perhaps matches TRBD1 (5 bases). With 5 bases removed from V and 7 bases from J, the gap between germline ends came to 12 bases. Germline V lookup: CDR1 MNHEY, CDR2 SVGAGI. This CDR3 region has 14 residues. The CDR3 reads CASSLFRENSPLHF. The CDR3 DNA reads TGTGCCAGCAGTCTCTTCAGGGAAAATTCACCCCTCCACTTT.

The V call is TRBV5-1, the J call TRBJ2-2; 7 positions match TRBD2. V was clipped by 0 bases and J by 4 bases; unmatched bases: 6. The CDR3 extends over 16 amino acids. Germline loops: CDR1 SGHRS, CDR2 YFSETQ. The CDR3 sequence is CASSLASGTRTGELFF. Here the CDR3 DNA reads TGCGCCAGCAGCTTGGCGAGCGGGACCCGCACCGGGGAGCTGTTTTTT.

The chain recombines TRBV18 with TRBJ1-1, with 9 bases identical to TRBD1. Trimming removed 3 bases from V and 6 bases from J; junction bases left unmatched: 8. CDR1 KGHSH and CDR2 LQKENI come from the germline V gene. The CDR3 loop spans 15 amino acids. This chain's CDR3 is CASSPNRGRAAEAFF. CDR3 in DNA: TGTGCCAGCTCACCCAACAGGGGGCGTGCCGCTGAAGCTTTCTTT.

DNA of the CDR3: TGTGCCAGCAGCCTCGGGGGTAATTATGGCTACACCTTC. Amino acid sequence: CASSLGGNYGYTF. The rearrangement joins TRBV6-4 to TRBJ1-2; D may be TRBD1 (5 bases). V lost 6 bases and J 5 bases, leaving 13 bases between the germline ends. CDR3 length equals 13 residues. From germline, CDR1 is MRHNA and CDR2 SNTAGT.

The chain recombines TRBV27 with TRBJ1-5, with D possibly matching TRBD1 (6 bases). Germline-derived CDR1 and CDR2 are MNHEY and SMNVEV (reference sequence). The CDR3 has 14 residues. V lost 5 bases to trimming and J lost 3 bases, with 11 bases between them. In DNA form, the CDR3 reads TGTGCCAGCAGTCCGGGGGGCCTCAATCAGCCCCAGCATTTT. Its protein is CASSPGGLNQPQHF.

The rearrangement links TRBV4-1 to TRBJ1-3; D is undetermined. This CDR3 has 19 amino acids. Germline V CDR1 and CDR2: MGHRA, YSYEKL. V lost 3 bases and J lost 0, with 21 bases in between. CDR3 nucleotide sequence: TGCGCCAGCAGCCAGGTGCTGAGGTCAATGTCTCGCTCTGGAAACACCATATATTTT. It specifies CASSQVLRSMSRSGNTIYF.

V gene TRBV7-8 combines with J gene TRBJ2-3; possibly TRBD2 for D (6 bases). The CDR3 covers 14 residues. Germline-derived CDR1 and CDR2 are SGHVS and FQNEAQ. Trimming stripped 2 bases from V and 4 bases from J, with 10 bases between. Written as DNA, the CDR3 is TGTGCCAGCAGCTTAAGCCGACTAGCAGATACGCAGTATTTT. Protein: CASSLSRLADTQYF.

The rearrangement links TRBV28 to TRBJ1-1; perhaps TRBD1 as D (6 bases). The CDR3 length is 19 residues. Trimming took 7 bases from V and 0 from J, leaving 27 bases between them. The germline gives CDR1 MDHEN, CDR2 SYDVKM. The CDR3 loop is CASNTIGWTVSRMNTEAFF. CDR3 bases: TGTGCCAGCAACACAATAGGATGGACAGTTTCAAGGATGAACACTGAAGCTTTCTTT.

The chain is built from TRBV28 and TRBJ2-2; D is undetermined. Between the trimmed V and J ends, which lost 2 bases and 6 bases, there was a span of 7 bases. Per the germline V gene, CDR1 is MDHEN and CDR2 is SYDVKM. The CDR3 is 13 amino acids. The CDR3 sequence is CASSLEVPGELFF. The CDR3 DNA reads as TGTGCCAGCAGTTTAGAGGTCCCCGGGGAGCTGTTTTTT.

The J gene is TRBJ1-1, the V gene TRBV10-2, with D uncertain. Trimming removed 2 bases at V and 5 bases at J, with 9 bases between. There are 13 residues in the CDR3. From germline, CDR1 is WSHSY and CDR2 SAAADI. CDR3 residues: CASSEEGVTEAFF. The CDR3 nucleotides are TGCGCCAGCAGTGAGGAGGGTGTAACTGAAGCTTTCTTT.

This clone appeared once. The chain is built from TRBV5-4 and TRBJ1-1, with a possible D match to TRBD1 (6 bases). Germline V gene sequence: CDR1 SGHNT, CDR2 YYREEE (reference sequence). V gave up 0 bases and J gave up 1 base, with 7 bases separating them. The CDR3 is 14 amino acids. The CDR3 bases are TGTGCCAGCAGCTTGGACAGGGAGAACACTGAAGCTTTCTTT. Its translation is CASSLDRENTEAFF.

This chain connects TRBV2 to TRBJ1-5; D is ambiguous. CDR3 length equals 13 residues. V was cut by 7 bases and J by 2 bases, with 9 bases left in between. Germline CDR1 SNHLY, CDR2 FYNNEI. The CDR3 spells CASTPEGNQPQHF. The CDR3 DNA reads as TGTGCCAGCACCCCGGAGGGCAATCAGCCCCAGCATTTT.

The CDR3 protein is CASSPSTASNQPQHF. The DNA of the CDR3 is TGTGCCAGCTCACCTTCGACAGCCAGCAATCAGCCCCAGCATTTT. The chain recombines TRBV18 with TRBJ1-5; possible D gene TRBD1, 5 bases. CDR1 and CDR2 (germline): KGHSH, LQKENI. CDR3 size: 15 residues. The ends were cut back, 3 bases at V and 1 base at J, with 10 bases in the middle.

V gene TRBV7-6 combines with J gene TRBJ1-5, with D possibly being TRBD1 (6 bases). This CDR3 is 14 amino acids long. Trimming took off 1 base at V and 6 bases at J, with 10 bases between the two ends. The V gene's germline CDR1 is SGHVS and CDR2 FNYEAQ. The CDR3 bases are TGTGCCAGCAGCTTAGGGGGGCACGGTCAGCCCCAGCATTTT. Its protein product is CASSLGGHGQPQHF. Looking up the rest from reference TRBV7-6 and TRBJ1-5 gives the full variable domain: GAGVSQSPRYKVTKRGQDVALRCDPISGHVSLYWYRQALGQGPEFLTYFNYEAQQDKSGLPNDRFSAERPEGSISTLTIQRTEQRDSAMYRCASSLGGHGQPQHFGDGTRLSIL.

The chain is built from TRBV7-2 and TRBJ2-7; D remains unclear. The germline V gene encodes CDR1 SGHTA and CDR2 FQGNSA. The CDR3 is 13 amino acids. V was trimmed by 1 base and J by 3 bases, leaving 7 bases between them. The CDR3 nucleotides read TGTGCCAGCAGCTTAGAGCCGAACTACGAGCAGTACTTC. It yields the protein CASSLEPNYEQYF. The full variable domain, its missing parts supplied by reference TRBV7-2 and TRBJ2-7, is GAGVSQSPSNKVTEKGKDVELRCDPISGHTALYWYRQSLGQGLEFLIYFQGNSAPDKSGLPSDRFSAERTGGSVSTLTIQRTQQEDSAVYLCASSLEPNYEQYFGPGTRLTVT.